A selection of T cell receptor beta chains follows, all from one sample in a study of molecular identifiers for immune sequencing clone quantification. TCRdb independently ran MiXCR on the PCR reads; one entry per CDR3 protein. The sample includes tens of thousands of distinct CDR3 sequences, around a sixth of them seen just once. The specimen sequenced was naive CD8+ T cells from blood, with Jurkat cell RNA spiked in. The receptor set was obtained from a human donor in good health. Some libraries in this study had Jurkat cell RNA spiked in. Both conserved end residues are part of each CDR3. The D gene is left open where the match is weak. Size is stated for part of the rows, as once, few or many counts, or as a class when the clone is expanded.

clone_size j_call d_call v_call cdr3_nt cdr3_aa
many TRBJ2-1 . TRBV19 TGTGCCAGTGGTTTTGGTGGGAAGGCCTACAATGAGCAGTTCTTC CASGFGGKAYNEQFF
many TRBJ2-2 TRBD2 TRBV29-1 TGCAGCGTTCGGGGACTAGCTGACACCGGGGAGCTGTTTTTT CSVRGLADTGELFF
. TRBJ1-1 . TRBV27 TGTGCCAGCAGTTTAGAACGCTCCATGAACACTGAAGCTTTCTTT CASSLERSMNTEAFF
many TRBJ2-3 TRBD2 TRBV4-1 TGCGCCAGCAGGCTCGGGGGGACGAAAGGCACAGATACGCAGTATTTT CASRLGGTKGTDTQYF
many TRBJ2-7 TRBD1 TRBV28 TGTGCCAGCAGTTCACGACAGGGGGCTACCTACGAGCAGTACTTC CASSSRQGATYEQYF
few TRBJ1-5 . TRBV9 TGTGCCAGCAGCGACGGACAGTCCAGCAATCAGCCCCAGCATTTT CASSDGQSSNQPQHF
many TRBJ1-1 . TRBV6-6 TGTGCCAGCAGCTACGTCCAGGCCAAAGAAGCTTTCTTT CASSYVQAKEAFF
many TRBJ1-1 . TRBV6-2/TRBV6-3 TGTGCCAGCAGTCCCAAGTGGGGGACTGAAGCTTTCTTT CASSPKWGTEAFF
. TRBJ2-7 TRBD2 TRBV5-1 TGCGCCAGCAGCCCTTCAGCCTCGGGAGGGTCGTCCTACGAGCAGTACTTC CASSPSASGGSSYEQYF
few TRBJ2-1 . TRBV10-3 TGTGCCACCGACGGGGGAGACAGCTCCTACAATGAGCAGTTCTTC CATDGGDSSYNEQFF
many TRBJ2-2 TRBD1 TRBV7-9 TGTGCCAGCAGCCCCCTTCCCGGGACAGGGGACACCGGGGAGCTGTTTTTT CASSPLPGTGDTGELFF
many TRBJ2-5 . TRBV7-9 TGTGCCAGCAGTTCTGCCCAGGCGGTACAAGAGACCCAGTACTTC CASSSAQAVQETQYF
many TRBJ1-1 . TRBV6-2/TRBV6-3 TGTGCCAGCAGCCCGGGAGGTGAAGCTTTCTTT CASSPGGEAFF
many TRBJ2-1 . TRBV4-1 TGCGCCAGCAGCCAAGTGGGGGATGAGCAGTTCTTC CASSQVGDEQFF
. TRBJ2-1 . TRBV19 TGTGCCAGTCGGGTAACTCCTAGCACTACCTACAATGAGCAGTCCTTC CASRVTPSTTYNEQSF
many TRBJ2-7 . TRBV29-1 TGCAGCGTTGACAGTACGACGGCAGGAGCATCCTACGAGCAGTACTTC CSVDSTTAGASYEQYF
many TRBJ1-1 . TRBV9 TGTGCCAGCAGCCCCAATCGGGGAGATGAAGCTTTCTTT CASSPNRGDEAFF
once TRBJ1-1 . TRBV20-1 TGCAATGCTAAGATTTGGGGGGAGAGCACTGAAGCTTTCTTT CNAKIWGESTEAFF
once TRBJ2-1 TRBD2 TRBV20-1 TGCAGTGCTAAAGGGACTAGCGACCTTACCTACAATGAGCAGTCCTTC CSAKGTSDLTYNEQSF
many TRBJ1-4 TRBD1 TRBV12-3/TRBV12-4 TGTGCCAGCAGCCTGGGGGGACAGAAACTGTTTTTT CASSLGGQKLFF
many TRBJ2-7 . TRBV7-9 TGTGCCAGCAGCTTAGTTGATTGGGACCCGCAGGCCGAGCAGTACTTC CASSLVDWDPQAEQYF
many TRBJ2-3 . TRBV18 TGTGCCAGCTCACCGGGCCTAAGCACAGATACGCAGTATTTT CASSPGLSTDTQYF
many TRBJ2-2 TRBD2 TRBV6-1 TGTGCCAGCGGAGGGGAGAGCGGGACGAACACCGGGGAGCTGTTTTTT CASGGESGTNTGELFF
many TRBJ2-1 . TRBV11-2 TGTGCCAGCAGCTCCAGGAGGCCTGAGCAGTTCTTC CASSSRRPEQFF
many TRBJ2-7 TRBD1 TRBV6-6 TGTGCCAGCAGCACTACAGGGGGCAGTACCTACGAGCAGTACTTC CASSTTGGSTYEQYF
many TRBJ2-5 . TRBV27 TGTGCCAGCAGTTTATCAGGGGTTGGGGAGACCCAGTACTTC CASSLSGVGETQYF
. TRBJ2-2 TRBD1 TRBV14 TGTGCCAGCAGCCAAGGTCCCGGGACAGGGTGGAACACCGGGGAGCTGTTTTTT CASSQGPGTGWNTGELFF